The clone carrying this TCR beta chain appeared a few times. The antigen remains undetermined. This sample is part of a study of blood T cells in healthy people across ages. Whole-study results and caveats: Using unsorted PBMCs precluded a conclusive naive versus antigen-experienced comparison. There were more naive CD4+ cells and higher diversity in long-lived donors than in aged donors. A roughly linear age-dependent decrease characterized TCR beta diversity per million T cells.

Extraction of total RNA produced a minimum of 5 micrograms from each sample. V lost 8 bases and J 3 bases, leaving 13 bases between the germline ends. This CDR3 spans 13 amino acids. Per the germline V gene, CDR1 is SNHLY and CDR2 is FYNNEI. Then a second PCR, running about 6 to 12 cycles, was carried out with a sample-barcoded 5' primer and a J-beta primer mix. TCRdb fed the 5' RACE reads into MiXCR, producing one record per CDR3 protein. The data contain more than 650,000 distinct CDR3 sequences, 22% of them singletons. The clonotype was recovered from a man in his sixties or seventies in good health. This rearrangement joins TRBV2 to TRBJ2-5; D is perhaps TRBD1 (6 bases). The sequenced sample was blood. The CDR3 DNA follows: TGTGCCAGCCGACAGGACGTTGAAGAGACCCAGTACTTC. It is translated as CASRQDVEETQYF.